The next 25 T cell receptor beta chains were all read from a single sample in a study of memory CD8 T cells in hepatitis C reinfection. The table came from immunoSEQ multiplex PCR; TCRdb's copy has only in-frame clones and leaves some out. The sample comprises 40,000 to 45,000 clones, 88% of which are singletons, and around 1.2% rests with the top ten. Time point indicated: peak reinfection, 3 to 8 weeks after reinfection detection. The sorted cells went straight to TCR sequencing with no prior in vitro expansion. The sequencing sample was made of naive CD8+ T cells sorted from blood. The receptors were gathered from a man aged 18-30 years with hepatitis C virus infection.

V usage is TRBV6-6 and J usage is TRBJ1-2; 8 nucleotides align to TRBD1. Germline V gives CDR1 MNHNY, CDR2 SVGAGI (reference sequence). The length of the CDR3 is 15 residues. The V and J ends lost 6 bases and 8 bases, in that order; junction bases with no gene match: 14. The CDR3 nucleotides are TGTGCCAGCAGCTATACAGACAGGGGTTTATGGGGCTACACCTTC. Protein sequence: CASSYTDRGLWGYTF.

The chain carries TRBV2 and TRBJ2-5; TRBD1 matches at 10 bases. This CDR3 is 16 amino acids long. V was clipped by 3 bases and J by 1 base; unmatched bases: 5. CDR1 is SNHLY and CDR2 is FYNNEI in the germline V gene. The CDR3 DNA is TGTGCCAGCAGTGACGGACAGGGGGGTTTCCAAGAGACCCAGTACTTC. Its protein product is CASSDGQGGFQETQYF. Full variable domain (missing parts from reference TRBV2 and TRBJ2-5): EPEVTQTPSHQVTQMGQEVILRCVPISNHLYFYWYRQILGQKVEFLVSFYNNEISEKSEIFDDQFSVERPDGSNFTLKIRSTKLEDSAMYFCASSDGQGGFQETQYFGPGTRLLVL.

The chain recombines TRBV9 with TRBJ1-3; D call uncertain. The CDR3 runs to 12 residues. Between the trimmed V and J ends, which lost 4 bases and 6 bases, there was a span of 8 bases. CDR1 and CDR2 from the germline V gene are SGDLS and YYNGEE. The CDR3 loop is CASSINSNTIYF. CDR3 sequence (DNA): TGTGCCAGCAGCATAAACTCAAACACCATATATTTT.

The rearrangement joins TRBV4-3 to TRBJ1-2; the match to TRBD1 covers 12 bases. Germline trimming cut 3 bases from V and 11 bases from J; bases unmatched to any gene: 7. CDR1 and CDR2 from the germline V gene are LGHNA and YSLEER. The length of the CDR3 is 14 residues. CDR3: CASSQGQGARVYTF. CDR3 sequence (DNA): TGCGCCAGCAGCCAGGGACAGGGGGCGAGAGTGTACACCTTC.

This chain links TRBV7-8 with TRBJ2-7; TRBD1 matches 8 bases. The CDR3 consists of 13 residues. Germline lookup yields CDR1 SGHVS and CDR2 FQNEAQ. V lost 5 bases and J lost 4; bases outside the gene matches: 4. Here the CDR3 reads CASSPRTGYEQYF. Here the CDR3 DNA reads TGTGCCAGCAGCCCAAGGACAGGGTACGAGCAGTACTTC.

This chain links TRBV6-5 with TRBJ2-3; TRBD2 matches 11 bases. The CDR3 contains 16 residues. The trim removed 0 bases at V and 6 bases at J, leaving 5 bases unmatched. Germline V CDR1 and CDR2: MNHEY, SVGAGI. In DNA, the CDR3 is TGTGCCAGCAGTTACTCTAGCGGGGGGGCCGGGGATACGCAGTATTTT. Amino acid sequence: CASSYSSGGAGDTQYF.

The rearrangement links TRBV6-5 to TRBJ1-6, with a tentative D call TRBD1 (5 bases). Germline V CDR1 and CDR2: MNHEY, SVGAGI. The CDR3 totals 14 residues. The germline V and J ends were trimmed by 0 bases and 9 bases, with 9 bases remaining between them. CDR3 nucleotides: TGTGCCAGCAGTTACTCGGGGGGGAGTTCACCCCTCCACTTT. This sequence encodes CASSYSGGSSPLHF.

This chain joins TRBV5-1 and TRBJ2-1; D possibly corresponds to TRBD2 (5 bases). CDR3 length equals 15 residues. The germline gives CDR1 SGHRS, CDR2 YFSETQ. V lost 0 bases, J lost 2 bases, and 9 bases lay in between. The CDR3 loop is CASSLGGRPYNEQFF. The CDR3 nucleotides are TGCGCCAGCAGCTTGGGCGGGCGACCCTACAATGAGCAGTTCTTC.

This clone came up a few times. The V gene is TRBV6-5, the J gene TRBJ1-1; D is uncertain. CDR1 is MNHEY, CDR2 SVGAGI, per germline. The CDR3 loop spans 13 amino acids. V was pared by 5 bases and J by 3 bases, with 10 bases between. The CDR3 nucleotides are TGTGCCAGCAGTCCGAGACTAGACACTGAAGCTTTCTTT. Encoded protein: CASSPRLDTEAFF.

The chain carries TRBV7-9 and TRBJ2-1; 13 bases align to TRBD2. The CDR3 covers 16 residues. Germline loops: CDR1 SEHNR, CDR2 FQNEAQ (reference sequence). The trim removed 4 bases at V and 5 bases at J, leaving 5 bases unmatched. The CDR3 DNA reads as TGTGCCAGCAGCTCTGGGACTAGCGGGAAAAACAATGAGCAGTTCTTC. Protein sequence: CASSSGTSGKNNEQFF. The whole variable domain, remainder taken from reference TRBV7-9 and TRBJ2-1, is DTGVSQNPRHKITKRGQNVTFRCDPISEHNRLYWYRQTLGQGPEFLTYFQNEAQLEKSRLLSDRFSAERPKGSFSTLEIQRTEQGDSAMYLCASSSGTSGKNNEQFFGPGTRLTVL.

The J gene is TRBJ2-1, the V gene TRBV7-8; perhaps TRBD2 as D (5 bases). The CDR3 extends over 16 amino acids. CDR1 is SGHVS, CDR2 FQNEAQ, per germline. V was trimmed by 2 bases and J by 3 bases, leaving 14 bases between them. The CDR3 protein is CASSLNEGVVYNEQFF. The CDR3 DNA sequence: TGTGCCAGCAGCTTAAACGAGGGAGTAGTCTACAATGAGCAGTTCTTC. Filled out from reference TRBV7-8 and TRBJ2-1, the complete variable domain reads GAGVSQSPRYKVAKRGQDVALRCDPISGHVSLFWYQQALGQGPEFLTYFQNEAQLDKSGLPSDRFFAERPEGSVSTLKIQRTQQEDSAVYLCASSLNEGVVYNEQFFGPGTRLTVL.

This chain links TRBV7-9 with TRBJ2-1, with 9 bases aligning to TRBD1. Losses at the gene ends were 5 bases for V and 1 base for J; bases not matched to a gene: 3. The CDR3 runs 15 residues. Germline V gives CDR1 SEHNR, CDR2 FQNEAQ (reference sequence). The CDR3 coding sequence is TGTGCCAGCAGCATCGGACAGGGGTCCTACAATGAGCAGTTCTTC. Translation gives CASSIGQGSYNEQFF.

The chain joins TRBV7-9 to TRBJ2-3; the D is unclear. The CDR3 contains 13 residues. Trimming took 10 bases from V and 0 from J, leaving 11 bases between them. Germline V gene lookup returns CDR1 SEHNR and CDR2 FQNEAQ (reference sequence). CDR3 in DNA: TGTGCCACCGAGAAAGTGAGCACAGATACGCAGTATTTT. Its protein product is CATEKVSTDTQYF.

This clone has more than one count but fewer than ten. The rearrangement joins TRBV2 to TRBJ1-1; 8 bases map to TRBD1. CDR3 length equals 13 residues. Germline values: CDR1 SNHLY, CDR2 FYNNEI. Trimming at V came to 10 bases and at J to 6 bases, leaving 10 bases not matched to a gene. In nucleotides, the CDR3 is TGTGCCACCCTGGACAGGGACCAGGCTGAAGCTTTCTTT. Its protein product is CATLDRDQAEAFF.

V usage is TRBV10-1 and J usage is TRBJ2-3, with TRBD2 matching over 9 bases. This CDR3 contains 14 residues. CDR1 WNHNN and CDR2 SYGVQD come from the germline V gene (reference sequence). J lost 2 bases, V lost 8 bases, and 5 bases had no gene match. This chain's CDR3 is CASHSGSNTDTQYF. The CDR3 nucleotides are TGCGCCAGCCATAGCGGGAGTAACACAGATACGCAGTATTTT.

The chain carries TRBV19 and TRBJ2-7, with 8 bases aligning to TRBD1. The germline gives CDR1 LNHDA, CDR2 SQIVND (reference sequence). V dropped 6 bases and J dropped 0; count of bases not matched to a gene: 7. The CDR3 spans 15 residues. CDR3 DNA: TGTGCCAGTAGCCTCGGGACAGGTATCTCCTACGAGCAGTACTTC. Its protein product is CASSLGTGISYEQYF.

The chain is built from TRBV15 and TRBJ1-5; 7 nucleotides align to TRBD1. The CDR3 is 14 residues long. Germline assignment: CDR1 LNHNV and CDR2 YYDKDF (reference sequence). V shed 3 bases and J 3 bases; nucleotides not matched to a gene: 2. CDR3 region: CATSSDRDNQPQHF. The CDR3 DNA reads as TGTGCCACCAGCAGTGACAGGGACAATCAGCCCCAGCATTTT.

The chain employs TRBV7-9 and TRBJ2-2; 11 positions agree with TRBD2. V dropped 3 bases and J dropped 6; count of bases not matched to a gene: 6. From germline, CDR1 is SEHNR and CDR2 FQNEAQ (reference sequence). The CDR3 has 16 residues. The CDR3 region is CASSFLSGGASGELFF. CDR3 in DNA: TGTGCCAGCAGCTTCCTTAGCGGGGGGGCCTCCGGGGAGCTGTTTTTT.

CDR3 sequence: CASSLDTSAYEQYF. Here the CDR3 DNA reads TGTGCCAGCAGCTTAGACACTAGCGCGTACGAGCAGTACTTC. The V call is TRBV7-9, the J call TRBJ2-5, with 7 bases identical to TRBD2. The J call is uncertain, as TRBJ2-7 better fits the DNA end. CDR3 length equals 14 residues. Germline-derived CDR1 and CDR2 are SEHNR and FQNEAQ (reference sequence).

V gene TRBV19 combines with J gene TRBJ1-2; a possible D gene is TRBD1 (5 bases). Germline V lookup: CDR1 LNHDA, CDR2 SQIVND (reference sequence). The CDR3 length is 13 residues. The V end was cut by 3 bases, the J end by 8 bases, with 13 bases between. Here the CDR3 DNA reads TGTGCCAGTAGTATCGCAGGGTCTGACGGCTACACCTTC. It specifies CASSIAGSDGYTF.

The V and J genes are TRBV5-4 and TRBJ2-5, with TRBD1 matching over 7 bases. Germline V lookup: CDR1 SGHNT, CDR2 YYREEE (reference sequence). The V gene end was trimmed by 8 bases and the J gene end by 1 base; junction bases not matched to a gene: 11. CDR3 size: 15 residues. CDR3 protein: CASTQGELAQETQYF. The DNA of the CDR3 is TGTGCCAGTACTCAGGGGGAGTTAGCCCAAGAGACCCAGTACTTC.

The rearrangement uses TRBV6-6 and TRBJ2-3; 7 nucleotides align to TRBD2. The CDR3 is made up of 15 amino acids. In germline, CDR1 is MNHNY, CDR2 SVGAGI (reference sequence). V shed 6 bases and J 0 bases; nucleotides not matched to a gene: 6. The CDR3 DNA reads TGTGCCAGCAGCCCAGCGGGGTTGAGCACAGATACGCAGTATTTT. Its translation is CASSPAGLSTDTQYF.

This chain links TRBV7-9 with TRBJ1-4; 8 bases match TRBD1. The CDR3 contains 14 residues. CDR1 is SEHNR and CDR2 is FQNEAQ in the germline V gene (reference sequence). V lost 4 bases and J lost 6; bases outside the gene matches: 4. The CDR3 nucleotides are TGTGCCAGCAGCTCTACAGGGGGAGATGAAAAACTGTTTTTT. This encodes CASSSTGGDEKLFF. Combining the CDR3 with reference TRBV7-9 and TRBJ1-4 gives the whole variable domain DTGVSQNPRHKITKRGQNVTFRCDPISEHNRLYWYRQTLGQGPEFLTYFQNEAQLEKSRLLSDRFSAERPKGSFSTLEIQRTEQGDSAMYLCASSSTGGDEKLFFGSGTQLSVL.

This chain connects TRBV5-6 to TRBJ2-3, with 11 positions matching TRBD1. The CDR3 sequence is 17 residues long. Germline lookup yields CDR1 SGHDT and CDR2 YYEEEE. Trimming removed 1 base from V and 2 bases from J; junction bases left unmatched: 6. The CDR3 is CASSLFLGQGVTDTQYF. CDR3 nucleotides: TGTGCCAGCAGCTTGTTTTTGGGACAGGGGGTCACAGATACGCAGTATTTT.

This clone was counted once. The DNA of the CDR3 is TGTGCCAGCAGCGTAGGGGGCAAACTCAATCAGCCCCAGCATTTT. Protein: CASSVGGKLNQPQHF. The rearrangement links TRBV9 to TRBJ1-5, with D maybe TRBD1 (5 bases). The CDR3 is 15 amino acids. Germline V lookup: CDR1 SGDLS, CDR2 YYNGEE. Trimming cost V 0 bases and J 3 bases, with 10 bases left between them.